The 29 T cell receptor beta chains below were found in one sample sequenced in a study of molecular identifiers for immune sequencing clone quantification. TCRdb re-derived calls from the PCR reads in MiXCR, one entry per CDR3 protein. The sample yields hundreds of thousands of distinct CDR3 sequences, 20% to 25% seen once. The specimen sequenced was naive CD8+ T cells from blood, with Jurkat cell RNA spiked in. The subset here: FACS-sorted CD8+CD4-CCR7+CD45RA+ naive T cells. These receptors were collected from a human donor in good health. Some libraries in this study had Jurkat cell RNA spiked in.

This clonotype was found a few times. V is TRBV7-9 and J is TRBJ2-3, with D maybe TRBD1 (6 bases). The V and J ends lost 2 bases and 0 bases respectively, with 15 bases between them. The CDR3 is 17 amino acids. Germline loops: CDR1 SEHNR, CDR2 FQNEAQ (reference sequence). CDR3 in amino acids: CASSLRSRDTSTDTQYF. CDR3 nucleotide sequence: TGTGCCAGCAGCTTACGAAGCCGGGACACTAGCACAGATACGCAGTATTTT.

This clonotype has a handful of counts. Mismatch with germline at one junction end may stem from a read error. The chain uses TRBV19 and TRBJ2-1; D remains unclear. Germline assignment: CDR1 LNHDA and CDR2 SQIVND (reference sequence). CDR3 length equals 14 residues. As DNA, the CDR3 is TGTGCCAGTAGTATTACTTACGGCCGCAATGGGCAGTTCTTC. Translated: CASSITYGRNGQFF.

This clonotype was counted ten times or more. The genes are TRBV7-9 and TRBJ2-3; D may be TRBD1 (6 bases). CDR3 size: 12 residues. Germline V CDR1 and CDR2: SEHNR, FQNEAQ (reference sequence). The CDR3 here is CAAQGSPDTQYF. CDR3 DNA sequence: TGTGCAGCCCAGGGGAGCCCAGATACGCAGTATTTT. Variable domain in full (rest from reference TRBV7-9 and TRBJ2-3): DTGVSQNPRHKITKRGQNVTFRCDPISEHNRLYWYRQTLGQGPEFLTYFQNEAQLEKSRLLSDRFSAERPKGSFSTLEIQRTEQGDSAMYLCAAQGSPDTQYFGPGTRLTVL.

This clonotype was counted many times. The chain combines TRBV9 with TRBJ2-3; 8 bases agree with TRBD2. Germline-derived CDR1 and CDR2 are SGDLS and YYNGEE. V was pared by 0 bases and J by 0 bases, with 3 bases of the junction left unmatched. CDR3 length: 16 residues. CDR3 protein: CASSVGTSSSTDTQYF. The CDR3 region has the DNA TGTGCCAGCAGCGTAGGGACTAGCTCAAGCACAGATACGCAGTATTTT.

There are many counts of this clonotype. The chain carries TRBV19 and TRBJ1-5; TRBD1 matches at 7 bases. The CDR3 is 15 amino acids. CDR1 and CDR2 from the germline V gene are LNHDA and SQIVND (reference sequence). Trimming cost V 5 bases and J 4 bases; bases outside gene matches: 8. CDR3 residues: CASSAGDSFNQPQHF. In nucleotides, the CDR3 is TGTGCCAGTAGTGCTGGGGACAGCTTTAATCAGCCCCAGCATTTT. Variable domain in full (rest from reference TRBV19 and TRBJ1-5): DGGITQSPKYLFRKEGQNVTLSCEQNLNHDAMYWYRQDPGQGLRLIYYSQIVNDFQKGDIAEGYSVSREKKESFPLTVTSAQKNPTAFYLCASSAGDSFNQPQHFGDGTRLSIL.

This clonotype turned up a few times. The CDR3 DNA reads TGTGCCAGTAGGGACCCCAAGGGTAGTTGGAATCAGCCCCAGCATTTT. Translated, it gives CASRDPKGSWNQPQHF. This rearrangement joins TRBV19 to TRBJ1-5; D gene ambiguous. Germline V lookup: CDR1 LNHDA, CDR2 SQIVND (reference sequence). The CDR3 extends over 16 amino acids. V was clipped by 6 bases and J by 4 bases, with 19 bases between them. Based on the CDR3 plus reference TRBV19 and TRBJ1-5, the full variable domain is DGGITQSPKYLFRKEGQNVTLSCEQNLNHDAMYWYRQDPGQGLRLIYYSQIVNDFQKGDIAEGYSVSREKKESFPLTVTSAQKNPTAFYLCASRDPKGSWNQPQHFGDGTRLSIL.

Concerning this clonotype itself: It may be a read error: a sequence one base away is much more abundant. This sequence joins TRBV20-1 and TRBJ2-7; unclear D gene. The CDR3 covers 12 residues. Germline V gives CDR1 DFQATT, CDR2 SNEGSKA (reference sequence). The CDR3 loop reads CSAGEHRYEQYF. CDR3 DNA: TGCAGTGCTGGAGAACACCGGTACGAGCAGTACTTC.

This clonotype has only a few counts. The chain combines TRBV14 with TRBJ2-7; D uncertain. This CDR3 region has 12 residues. V gave up 0 bases and J gave up 7 bases, with 7 bases separating them. Per the germline V gene, CDR1 is SGHDN and CDR2 is FVKESK. CDR3 residues: CASSQEWAEQYF. The CDR3 nucleotides are TGTGCCAGCAGCCAAGAATGGGCGGAGCAGTACTTC.

The table lists this clonotype with many counts. This chain links TRBV19 with TRBJ2-7; D possibly uses TRBD1 or TRBD2 (5 bases each). The germline V gene encodes CDR1 LNHDA and CDR2 SQIVND (reference sequence). The CDR3 runs 12 residues. With 5 bases removed from V and 7 bases from J, the gap between germline ends came to 12 bases. The CDR3 is CASSGARGEQYF. CDR3 nucleotides: TGTGCCAGTAGTGGGGCCCGCGGGGAGCAGTACTTC. The variable domain in full, with the rest retrieved from reference TRBV19 and TRBJ2-7, is DGGITQSPKYLFRKEGQNVTLSCEQNLNHDAMYWYRQDPGQGLRLIYYSQIVNDFQKGDIAEGYSVSREKKESFPLTVTSAQKNPTAFYLCASSGARGEQYFGPGTRLTVT.

The J gene is TRBJ2-1, the V gene TRBV29-1; 7 bases map to TRBD2. This CDR3 comprises 14 residues. CDR1 SQVTM and CDR2 ANQGSEA come from the germline V gene. Germline trimming cut 5 bases from V and 2 bases from J; bases unmatched to any gene: 6. CDR3 loop: CSVPAGGAYNEQFF. The CDR3, as DNA: TGCAGCGTTCCTGCTGGGGGGGCCTACAATGAGCAGTTCTTC.

The table lists this clonotype with many counts. The gene calls are TRBV7-9 and TRBJ2-3, with 9 positions matching TRBD1. CDR3 length: 17 amino acids. Germline assignment: CDR1 SEHNR and CDR2 FQNEAQ (reference sequence). The V and J ends lost 5 bases and 2 bases, in that order; junction bases with no gene match: 11. For the CDR3, the DNA is TGTGCCAGCAGCCCATCCGCCACAGGGGGCTCCACAGATACGCAGTATTTT. Amino acids: CASSPSATGGSTDTQYF.

In its sample, this clonotype was seen many times. The chain uses TRBV6-5 and TRBJ2-3; D not resolved. The CDR3 is 11 residues long. CDR1 is MNHEY and CDR2 is SVGAGI in the germline V gene. V lost 6 bases to trimming and J lost 4 bases, with 5 bases between them. The CDR3 is CASRIADTQYF. The CDR3 region has the DNA TGTGCCAGCAGAATAGCAGATACGCAGTATTTT.

Ten or more counts support this clonotype. This chain uses TRBV21-1 with TRBJ1-6; TRBD1, as called in the table, went unchecked against the DNA. TRBV21-1 is an annotated pseudogene. This CDR3 comprises 18 residues. The CDR3 sequence is CASTLDVRKGTYNSPLHF. CDR3 in DNA: TGTGCCAGCACCTTGGACGTTCGGAAAGGGACCTATAATTCACCCCTCCACTTT.

The table lists this clonotype with many counts. The CDR3 spells CASSFPMKNTGELFF. The CDR3 region has the DNA TGTGCCAGCAGCTTCCCGATGAAGAACACCGGGGAGCTGTTTTTT. The chain joins TRBV7-9 to TRBJ2-2; D is uncertain. The V end lost 3 bases, the J end lost 1 base, and 9 bases lay between the germline ends. Per the germline V gene, CDR1 is SEHNR and CDR2 is FQNEAQ (reference sequence). The CDR3 sequence is 15 residues long.

This clonotype was picked up many times. The genes are TRBV3-1 and TRBJ1-6; the D is unclear. The V end lost 1 base, the J end lost 10 bases, and 14 bases lay between the germline ends. CDR1 LGHDT and CDR2 YNNKEL come from the germline V gene (reference sequence). The CDR3 has 15 amino acids. The CDR3 region has the DNA TGTGCCAGCAGCCAAGTTAATACGATCGGGTCACCCCTCCACTTT. Residues: CASSQVNTIGSPLHF.

This clonotype was observed at least ten times. The rearrangement links TRBV29-1 to TRBJ2-7; D gene ambiguous. The CDR3 covers 13 residues. Germline V gene data show CDR1 as SQVTM and CDR2 as ANQGSEA. Between the trimmed V and J ends, which lost 7 bases and 1 base, there was a span of 14 bases. The CDR3 here is CSAEAGDSYEQYF. The CDR3 DNA follows: TGCAGCGCCGAGGCCGGAGATTCCTACGAGCAGTACTTC.

In this sample, this clonotype turned up many times. This chain links TRBV27 with TRBJ2-3, with 8 bases that match TRBD2. Germline V gene lookup returns CDR1 MNHEY and CDR2 SMNVEV (reference sequence). Losses at the gene ends were 4 bases for V and 4 bases for J; bases not matched to a gene: 4. The CDR3 loop spans 14 amino acids. The CDR3 nucleotides read TGTGCCAGCAGTTCCCGGACTAGCCCAGATACGCAGTATTTT. This codes for CASSSRTSPDTQYF.

This clonotype was picked up many times. The CDR3 region is CASSNRRDRVYSNQPQHF. CDR3 nucleotides: TGTGCCAGCAGCAATCGCCGGGACAGGGTATATAGCAATCAGCCCCAGCATTTT. The V gene is TRBV5-6, the J gene TRBJ1-5; 9 bases are shared with TRBD1. V lost 4 bases and J lost 0; bases outside the gene matches: 11. This CDR3 contains 18 residues. From germline, CDR1 is SGHDT and CDR2 YYEEEE.

The sample holds a few counts of this clonotype. The chain carries TRBV28 and TRBJ1-1; D is uncertain. CDR1 is MDHEN and CDR2 is SYDVKM in the germline V gene. This CDR3 has 13 amino acids. Trimming shortened V by 7 bases and J by 2 bases, and 11 bases separated the two germline ends. CDR3 amino acids: CASTADGNTEAFF. The CDR3 DNA follows: TGTGCCAGCACTGCGGACGGAAACACTGAAGCTTTCTTT.

This clonotype has at least ten counts. This chain uses TRBV7-9 with TRBJ2-7; no reliable D call. Germline CDR1 reads SEHNR; CDR2 reads FQNEAQ (reference sequence). The CDR3 sequence is 14 residues long. Trimming stripped 4 bases from V and 3 bases from J, with 13 bases between. The CDR3 coding sequence is TGTGCCAGCAGCTCTTCCGAAAACGACTACGAGCAGTACTTC. Translating it yields CASSSSENDYEQYF.

The rearrangement uses TRBV2 and TRBJ2-7; TRBD1 or TRBD2 may be the D gene (6 bases each). The germline gives CDR1 SNHLY, CDR2 FYNNEI. The ends were cut back, 5 bases at V and 7 bases at J, with 21 bases in the middle. The CDR3 has 15 residues. As DNA, the CDR3 is TGTGCCAGCAGTCTGCCTCGGAGGGGGTCGGGAGAGCAGTACTTC. Translating it yields CASSLPRRGSGEQYF. The full variable domain, with the rest looked up from reference TRBV2 and TRBJ2-7, is EPEVTQTPSHQVTQMGQEVILRCVPISNHLYFYWYRQILGQKVEFLVSFYNNEISEKSEIFDDQFSVERPDGSNFTLKIRSTKLEDSAMYFCASSLPRRGSGEQYFGPGTRLTVT.

This clonotype appeared a single time. A much larger clone differs by one base, so this may be a read error. The chain has TRBV12-3 or TRBV12-4 and TRBJ2-7; unclear D gene. The CDR3 is 14 residues long. Trimming cost V 8 bases and J 2 bases, with 16 bases left between them. Written as DNA, the CDR3 is TGTGCCAGCGGCCCGGTGGCTCCGACCTACGAGCAGTACTTC. This sequence encodes CASGPVAPTYEQYF.

This clonotype was detected ten times or more. The rearrangement links TRBV19 to TRBJ2-7, with a tentative D call TRBD2 (5 bases). CDR3 length equals 15 residues. In germline, CDR1 is LNHDA, CDR2 SQIVND (reference sequence). Trimming took 5 bases from V and 5 from J, leaving 19 bases between them. The CDR3 loop is CASSLKAEIVNEQYF. The CDR3 region has the DNA TGTGCCAGTAGTCTTAAAGCGGAGATAGTGAACGAGCAGTACTTC.

The chain uses TRBV27 and TRBJ2-2; perhaps TRBD1 as D (6 bases). With 5 bases removed from V and 2 bases from J, the gap between germline ends came to 15 bases. Looked up from germline, CDR1 is MNHEY and CDR2 is SMNVEV (reference sequence). This CDR3 comprises 16 residues. The CDR3 sequence is CASSKLPGHNTGELFF. CDR3 bases: TGTGCCAGCAGTAAACTCCCGGGACACAACACCGGGGAGCTGTTTTTT.

This clonotype was counted between two and nine times. V and J are TRBV19 and TRBJ2-2, with 11 bases lining up with TRBD1. V was pared by 10 bases and J by 6 bases, with 13 bases of the junction left unmatched. CDR1 LNHDA and CDR2 SQIVND come from the germline V gene (reference sequence). There are 16 residues in the CDR3. The DNA of the CDR3 is TGTGCCACCCTAATGGACAGGGGGCTTTCGGCCGGGGAGCTGTTTTTT. This sequence encodes CATLMDRGLSAGELFF.

This clonotype appeared many times. The rearrangement joins TRBV12-3 or TRBV12-4 to TRBJ2-7; 10 bases map to TRBD2. CDR3 length: 17 amino acids. Germline trimming cut 0 bases from V and 3 bases from J; bases unmatched to any gene: 8. CDR3 in DNA: TGTGCCAGCAGTTTAGCGTTTGGTCTAGCGGGGGTCTACGAGCAGTACTTC. Translation: CASSLAFGLAGVYEQYF.

Concerning this clonotype: The CDR3 does not close with the conserved phenylalanine or tryptophan, likely indicating a read error. The chain recombines TRBV4-1 with TRBJ2-7; D might be TRBD1 (5 bases). The CDR3 totals 15 residues. Between the trimmed V and J ends, which lost 1 base and 4 bases, there was a span of 14 bases. Germline V gene data show CDR1 as MGHRA and CDR2 as YSYEKL. In nucleotides, the CDR3 is TGCGCCAGCAGCCAAGGTCCAGGTAAGGGGTACGAGCAGTACCTC. Translated: CASSQGPGKGYEQYL.

Notes on this clonotype: Since a much larger clone is just one base distant, this may be a read error. The chain links TRBV12-3 or TRBV12-4 to TRBJ2-3, with TRBD1 matching 9 bases. This CDR3 has 15 amino acids. V lost 7 bases and J lost 2; bases outside the gene matches: 7. The CDR3 DNA is TGTGCCAGCACACAAAGACAGGGGGTCACAGATACGCAGTATTTT. It specifies CASTQRQGVTDTQYF.

This clonotype was detected ten times or more. The V call is TRBV13, the J call TRBJ2-2; no reliable D call. Trimming stripped 0 bases from V and 1 base from J, with 6 bases between. In germline, CDR1 is PRHDT, CDR2 FYEKMQ (reference sequence). The length of the CDR3 is 15 residues. The CDR3: CASSLGHGNTGELFF. CDR3 nucleotide sequence: TGTGCCAGCAGCTTAGGACACGGGAACACCGGGGAGCTGTTTTTT.